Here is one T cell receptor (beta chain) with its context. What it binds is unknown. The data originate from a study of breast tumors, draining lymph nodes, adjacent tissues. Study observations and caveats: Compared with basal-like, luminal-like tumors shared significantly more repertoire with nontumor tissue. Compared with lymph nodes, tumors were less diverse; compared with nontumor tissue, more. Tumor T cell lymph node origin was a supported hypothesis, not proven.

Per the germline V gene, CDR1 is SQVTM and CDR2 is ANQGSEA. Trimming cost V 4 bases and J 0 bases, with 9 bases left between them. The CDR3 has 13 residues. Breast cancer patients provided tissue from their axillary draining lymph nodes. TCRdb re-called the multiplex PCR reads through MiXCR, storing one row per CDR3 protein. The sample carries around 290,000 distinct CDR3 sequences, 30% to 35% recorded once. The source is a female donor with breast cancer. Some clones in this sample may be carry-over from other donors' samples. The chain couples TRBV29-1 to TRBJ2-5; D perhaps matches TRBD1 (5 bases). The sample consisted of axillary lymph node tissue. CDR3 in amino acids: CSVGGRDQETQYF. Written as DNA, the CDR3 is TGCAGCGTTGGGGGCCGTGACCAAGAGACCCAGTACTTC.